This paragraph covers one TCR beta chain sequence. Its antigen remains unidentified. The table came from immunoSEQ multiplex PCR; TCRdb's copy has only in-frame clones and leaves some out. This sample carries over a million clones, 70% to 80% of them seen once, and the ten largest clones take approximately 1.5%. CDR3 length equals 13 residues. The V gene end was trimmed by 7 bases and the J gene end by 9 bases; junction bases not matched to a gene: 12. CDR1 is SQVTM and CDR2 is ANQGSEA in the germline V gene. The entry originates in a study of shared clonotypes between healthy human individuals. General study points: Sequencing depth was expected to influence donor clonotype sharing.

The sequence derives from a young man in good health. V usage is TRBV29-1 and J usage is TRBJ2-7, with 10 nucleotides matching TRBD1. The specimen was memory CD4+ T cells sorted from blood. Subset indicated: CD45RA-negative fraction. CDR3 nucleotides: TGCAGCGCCGTGACAGGGGGCCAGGGGTTGCAGTACTTC. It codes for CSAVTGGQGLQYF.